These 14 T cell receptor beta chains came from one sample sequenced in a study of metastatic and nonmetastatic thyroid tumors. All patients reached thyroid surgery having received no treatment beforehand. MiXCR was used by TCRdb to re-call the PCR reads. The sample carries 15,000 to 20,000 clones, approximately 30% recorded once. Sequenced input: tumor tissue. Every receptor here comes from a male donor with papillary thyroid cancer or a benign thyroid nodule (not recorded which). Some clones in this sample may be carry-over from other donors' samples.

This chain links TRBV27 with TRBJ1-2; 7 bases agree with TRBD1. The V segment lost 2 bases and the J segment 4 bases; nucleotides outside the gene matches: 7. The CDR3 is 15 amino acids. The germline V gene encodes CDR1 MNHEY and CDR2 SMNVEV (reference sequence). CDR3 loop: CASSLARGGLYGYTF. CDR3 nucleotides: TGTGCCAGCAGTTTAGCCAGGGGGGGGCTCTATGGCTACACCTTC.

The chain recombines TRBV20-1 with TRBJ1-1; weak D call: TRBD1 (6 bases). CDR3 length equals 15 residues. Germline CDR1 DFQATT, CDR2 SNEGSKA (reference sequence). The V end lost 6 bases, the J end lost 0 bases, and 17 bases lay between the germline ends. Written as DNA, the CDR3 is TGCAGTGCCGTAGACAGGACTAACATGAACACTGAAGCTTTCTTT. Protein sequence: CSAVDRTNMNTEAFF.

The table lists this clone with many counts. The rearrangement joins TRBV7-8 to TRBJ2-4; 11 positions agree with TRBD2. The length of the CDR3 is 18 residues. J lost 3 bases, V lost 1 base, and 8 bases had no gene match. Germline V gene sequence: CDR1 SGHVS, CDR2 FQNEAQ. As DNA, the CDR3 is TGTGCCAGCAGCTTAGTCCTAGCGGGAGGTCGAGGCAAAAACATTCAGTACTTC. This encodes CASSLVLAGGRGKNIQYF.

The table lists this clone with a few counts. The chain carries TRBV6-2 or TRBV6-3 and TRBJ2-7; TRBD1 matches at 8 bases. The germline V gene has CDR1 MNHEY and CDR2 SVGEGT. The CDR3 contains 14 residues. Trimming removed 5 bases from V and 6 bases from J; junction bases left unmatched: 9. The CDR3 region is CASSDRDRPREQYF. The CDR3 region has the DNA TGTGCCAGCAGTGACCGGGACAGGCCCCGCGAGCAGTACTTC.

The J gene is TRBJ1-3, the V gene TRBV19; D remains ambiguous. Trimming cost V 5 bases and J 0 bases, with 8 bases left between them. Germline-derived CDR1 and CDR2 are LNHDA and SQIVND (reference sequence). The CDR3 has 14 residues. Here the CDR3 reads CASSSVSSGNTIYF. For the CDR3, the DNA is TGTGCCAGTAGTTCCGTCAGCTCTGGAAACACCATATATTTT.

This rearrangement joins TRBV11-2 to TRBJ2-3; TRBD1 matches at 7 bases. The trim removed 5 bases at V and 6 bases at J, leaving 14 bases unmatched. Germline V gene data show CDR1 as SGHAT and CDR2 as FQNNGV. The CDR3 spans 16 residues. CDR3 DNA sequence: TGTGCCAGCAGCCCGGGACAGCTGGTCGGGTCTGATACGCAGTATTTT. This codes for CASSPGQLVGSDTQYF.

In its sample, this clone was seen many times. V gene TRBV5-8 combines with J gene TRBJ1-1; the D is unclear. CDR3 length: 12 residues. Trimming cost V 0 bases and J 0 bases, with 0 bases left between them. Germline values: CDR1 SGHTS, CDR2 YDEGEE. The CDR3 DNA reads TGTGCCAGCAGCTTGGTGAACACTGAAGCTTTCTTT. Translation: CASSLVNTEAFF.

This clone is labeled as medium-sized. V usage is TRBV7-2 and J usage is TRBJ2-3, with no clear D. Germline CDR1 is SGHTA and CDR2 is FQGNSA. CDR3 length: 11 residues. The ends were cut back, 1 base at V and 9 bases at J, with 5 bases in the middle. The CDR3 here is CASSLVETQYF. DNA for the CDR3: TGTGCCAGCAGCTTAGTGGAGACGCAGTATTTT.

This clone came up a few times. The J gene is TRBJ2-7, the V gene TRBV18; D gene unclear. Germline V gene sequence: CDR1 KGHSH, CDR2 LQKENI. This CDR3 spans 14 amino acids. V lost 3 bases, J lost 1 base, and 10 bases lay in between. CDR3 in amino acids: CASSPSQQSYEQYF. CDR3 DNA: TGTGCCAGCTCACCGTCGCAACAGTCCTACGAGCAGTACTTC. The variable domain in full, completed from reference TRBV18 and TRBJ2-7, reads NAGVMQNPRHLVRRRGQEARLRCSPMKGHSHVYWYRQLPEEGLKFMVYLQKENIIDESGMPKERFSAEFPKEGPSILRIQQVVRGDSAAYFCASSPSQQSYEQYFGPGTRLTVT.

The rearrangement links TRBV11-2 to TRBJ1-5; D may be TRBD1 (6 bases). There are 17 residues in the CDR3. Deletions cut 7 bases from V and 4 bases from J, with 23 bases between. Germline V gives CDR1 SGHAT, CDR2 FQNNGV. The CDR3 DNA sequence: TGTGCCAGCACCGGATCCCCGAGGACAGCGAGGAATCAGCCCCAGCATTTT. This sequence encodes CASTGSPRTARNQPQHF.

V and J are TRBV2 and TRBJ2-1; no reliable D call. CDR3 length equals 11 residues. V gave up 5 bases and J gave up 8 bases, with 7 bases separating them. In germline, CDR1 is SNHLY, CDR2 FYNNEI. DNA of the CDR3: TGTGCCAGCAGTCAGGTCGATGAGCAGTTCTTC. As protein: CASSQVDEQFF.

This clone was observed a few times. Other DNA sequences from this sample encode an identical CDR3 as well. The rearrangement uses TRBV2 and TRBJ2-3; D is perhaps TRBD2 (5 bases). The length of the CDR3 is 15 residues. Trimming removed 3 bases from V and 0 bases from J, with 10 bases in between. The germline CDR1 and CDR2 sequences are SNHLY and FYNNEI. Here the CDR3 reads CASSETGSSTDTQYF. The DNA of the CDR3 is TGTGCCAGCAGTGAGACGGGGTCTAGCACAGATACGCAGTATTTT.

This clone is classed as medium-sized. The chain joins TRBV6-1 to TRBJ2-2, with D tentatively TRBD1 (6 bases). Trimming removed 7 bases at V and 6 bases at J, with 12 bases between. This CDR3 contains 13 residues. Germline CDR1 and CDR2: MNHNS and SASEGT. Here the CDR3 DNA reads TGTGCCAGCAACCAAGGGGGTCCCGGGGAGCTGTTTTTT. It encodes CASNQGGPGELFF.

The J gene is TRBJ2-3, the V gene TRBV20-1; D possibly matches TRBD1 or TRBD2 (6 bases each). The CDR3 runs 15 residues. The V and J ends lost 6 bases and 0 bases respectively, with 16 bases between them. CDR1 and CDR2 from the germline V gene are DFQATT and SNEGSKA (reference sequence). CDR3 coding DNA: TGCAGTGCAGGGGGTGCGGGAACTAGCACAGATACGCAGTATTTT. This sequence encodes CSAGGAGTSTDTQYF.